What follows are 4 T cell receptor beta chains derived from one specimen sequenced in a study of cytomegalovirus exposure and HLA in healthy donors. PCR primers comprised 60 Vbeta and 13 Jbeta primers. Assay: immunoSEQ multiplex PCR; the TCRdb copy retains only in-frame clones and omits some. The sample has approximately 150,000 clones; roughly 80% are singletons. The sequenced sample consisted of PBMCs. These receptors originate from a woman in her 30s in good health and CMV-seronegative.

As DNA, the CDR3 is TGTGCCAGCAGCTACGTGACTAGTACCCTTAGCACAGATACGCAGTATTTT. This codes for CASSYVTSTLSTDTQYF. The chain links TRBV5-8 to TRBJ2-3, with a possible D match to TRBD2 (6 bases). The germline CDR1 and CDR2 sequences are SGHTS and YDEGEE. This CDR3 is built from 17 residues. Trimming took off 3 bases at V and 0 bases at J, with 17 bases between the two ends.

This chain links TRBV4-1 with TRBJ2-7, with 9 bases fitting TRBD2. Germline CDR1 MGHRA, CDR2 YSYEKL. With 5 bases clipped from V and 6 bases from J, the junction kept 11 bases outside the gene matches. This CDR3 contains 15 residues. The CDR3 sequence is CASSRSALAGSEQYF. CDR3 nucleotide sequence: TGCGCCAGCAGCAGGTCGGCCCTAGCGGGGAGCGAGCAGTACTTC.

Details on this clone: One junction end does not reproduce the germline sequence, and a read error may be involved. CDR3 region: CSSSLNRDGQPQHF. The CDR3 nucleotides read TGTTCCAGCAGCTTAAACAGGGACGGTCAGCCCCAGCATTTT. The chain couples TRBV7-9 to TRBJ1-5; TRBD1 is a possible D gene (6 bases). The CDR3 has 14 residues. Germline CDR1 reads SEHNR; CDR2 reads FQNEAQ (reference sequence).

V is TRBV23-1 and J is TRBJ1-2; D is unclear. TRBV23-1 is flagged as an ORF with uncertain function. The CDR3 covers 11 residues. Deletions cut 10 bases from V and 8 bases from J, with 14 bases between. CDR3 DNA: TGCGCCACTCCTCCGGGATGGGGCTACACCTTC. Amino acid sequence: CATPPGWGYTF.